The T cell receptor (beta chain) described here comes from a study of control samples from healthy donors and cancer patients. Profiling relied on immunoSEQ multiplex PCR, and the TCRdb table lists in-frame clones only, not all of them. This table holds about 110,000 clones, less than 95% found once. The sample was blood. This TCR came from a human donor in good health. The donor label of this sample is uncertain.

The CDR3: CASSSGEFAGEQFF. In DNA form, the CDR3 reads TGTGCCAGTAGTAGCGGGGAGTTTGCCGGCGAGCAGTTCTTC. V is TRBV19 and J is TRBJ2-1; possible D gene TRBD2, 6 bases. This CDR3 has 14 amino acids. V was pared by 4 bases and J by 10 bases, with 17 bases between. CDR1 LNHDA and CDR2 SQIVND come from the germline V gene (reference sequence). The full variable domain, with the rest looked up from reference TRBV19 and TRBJ2-1, is DGGITQSPKYLFRKEGQNVTLSCEQNLNHDAMYWYRQDPGQGLRLIYYSQIVNDFQKGDIAEGYSVSREKKESFPLTVTSAQKNPTAFYLCASSSGEFAGEQFFGPGTRLTVL.